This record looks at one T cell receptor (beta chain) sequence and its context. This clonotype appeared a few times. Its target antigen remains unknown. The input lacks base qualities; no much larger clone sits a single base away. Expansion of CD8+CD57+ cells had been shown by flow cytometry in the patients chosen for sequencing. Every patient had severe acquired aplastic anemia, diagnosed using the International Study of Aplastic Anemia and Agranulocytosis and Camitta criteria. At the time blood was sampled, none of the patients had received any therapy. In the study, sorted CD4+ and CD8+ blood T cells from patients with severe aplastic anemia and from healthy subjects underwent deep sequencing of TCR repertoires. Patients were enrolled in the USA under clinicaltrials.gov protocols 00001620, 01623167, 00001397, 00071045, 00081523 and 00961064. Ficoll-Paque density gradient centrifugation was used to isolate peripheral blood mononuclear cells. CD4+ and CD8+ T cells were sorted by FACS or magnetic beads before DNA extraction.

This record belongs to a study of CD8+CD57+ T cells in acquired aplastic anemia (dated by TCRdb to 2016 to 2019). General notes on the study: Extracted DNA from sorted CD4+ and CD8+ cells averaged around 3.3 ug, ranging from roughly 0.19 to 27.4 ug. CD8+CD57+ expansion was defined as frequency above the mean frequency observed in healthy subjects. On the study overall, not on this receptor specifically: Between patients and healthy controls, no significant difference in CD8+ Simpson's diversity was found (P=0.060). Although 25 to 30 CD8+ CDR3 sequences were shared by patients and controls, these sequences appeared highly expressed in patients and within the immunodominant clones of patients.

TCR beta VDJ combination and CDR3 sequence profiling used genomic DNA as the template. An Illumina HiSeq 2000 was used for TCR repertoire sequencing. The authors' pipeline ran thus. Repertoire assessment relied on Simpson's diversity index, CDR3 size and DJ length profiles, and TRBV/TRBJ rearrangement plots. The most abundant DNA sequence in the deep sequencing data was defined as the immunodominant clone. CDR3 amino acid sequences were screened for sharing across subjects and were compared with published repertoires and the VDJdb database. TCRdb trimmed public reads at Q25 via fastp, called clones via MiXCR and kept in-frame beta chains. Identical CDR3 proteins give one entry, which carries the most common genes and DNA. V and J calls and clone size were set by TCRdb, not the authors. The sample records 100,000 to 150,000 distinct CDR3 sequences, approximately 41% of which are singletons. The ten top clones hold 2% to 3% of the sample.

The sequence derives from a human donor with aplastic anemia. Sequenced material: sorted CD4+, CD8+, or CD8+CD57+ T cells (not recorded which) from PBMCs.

CDR3 sequence: CASNLRGGNTGELFF. Read as DNA, the sequence is TGTGCCAGCAACCTACGGGGGGGCAACACCGGGGAGCTGTTTTTT. The chain employs TRBV6-2 or TRBV6-3 and TRBJ2-2; 8 central bases correspond to TRBD2. From a lookup of the germline V gene, CDR1 and CDR2 are MNHEY and SVGEGT. Spanning cysteine to phenylalanine, the CDR3 consists of 15 amino acids. The entry retains the CDR3 DNA only, 45 bases that are in frame from base 1. Trimming removed 7 bases from V and 2 bases from J; the gene matches leave 6 bases unexplained.